The TCR beta chain described here comes from a study of HIV-infected patients and healthy controls. Worth noting for this clonotype: Its antigen is unknown.

The repertoire came from unfractionated whole blood and reflected all unsorted peripheral T cells. Reverse transcription used roughly 450 ng RNA and constant-region primers for alpha and beta. Separate chain-specific third strand synthesis with multiplexing indices produced the alpha and beta libraries. TCRdb re-derived calls from the 5' RACE reads in MiXCR, one entry per CDR3 protein. The sample has about 6,000 distinct CDR3 sequences, about 9.4% seen once. General observations from the study: Untreated HIV+ repertoires had roughly threefold fewer distinct CDR3s and lower Shannon diversity than healthy controls. Healthy controls carried many MAIT alpha-chain CDR3s, while HIV+ repertoires had few.

The CDR3 spans 16 residues. Germline CDR1 is SEHNR and CDR2 is FQNEAQ (reference sequence). J lost 4 bases, V lost 0 bases, and 6 bases had no gene match. Sequenced material: blood, taken before antiretroviral therapy. The clonotype originates from an adult with HIV infection. The chain joins TRBV7-9 to TRBJ2-5, with 9 bases matching TRBD2. The CDR3 DNA reads TGTGCCAGCAGCTTAGCTCTAGCGGGGTCGGGAGAGACCCAGTACTTC. It codes for CASSLALAGSGETQYF. The variable domain in full, completed from reference TRBV7-9 and TRBJ2-5, reads DTGVSQNPRHKITKRGQNVTFRCDPISEHNRLYWYRQTLGQGPEFLTYFQNEAQLEKSRLLSDRFSAERPKGSFSTLEIQRTEQGDSAMYLCASSLALAGSGETQYFGPGTRLLVL.